The following is a TCR beta chain sequence with its context. Its antigen is not known. With a J-beta primer mix and a sample-barcoded 5' primer, a second PCR ran about 7 to 12 cycles. Researchers report that a template-switch adaptor with 12 random nucleotides tagged each cDNA molecule. TCRdb used MiXCR to reprocess the 5' RACE reads, holding one entry per CDR3 protein. Here the sample spans nearly 800,000 distinct CDR3 sequences, 20% to 30% being singletons. V was clipped by 4 bases and J by 4 bases; unmatched bases: 2. The CDR3 runs 15 residues. Germline CDR1 SGHRS, CDR2 YFSETQ. This record comes from a study of blood T cells in healthy people across ages. Study-wide results and caveats: Naive CD4+ cell counts and diversity both ran higher in long-lived than in aged donors. Getting older went along with TCR beta diversity per million T cells dropping roughly linearly.

These data were also filed under a second study, of T cells of mothers and their children. This second study notes: Versus unrelated pairs, overlap was slightly higher in related mother-child pairs, without reaching significance.

The sample consisted of blood. V usage is TRBV5-1 and J usage is TRBJ2-6, with 10 positions matching TRBD1. The TCR was taken from a boy aged 5-17 years in good health. The CDR3, as DNA: TGCGCCAGCAGCAGGACAGGGGGAGGGGCCAACGTCCTGACTTTC. This sequence encodes CASSRTGGGANVLTF. Supplemented by reference TRBV5-1 and TRBJ2-6, the full variable domain reads KAGVTQTPRYLIKTRGQQVTLSCSPISGHRSVSWYQQTPGQGLQFLFEYFSETQRNKGNFPGRFSGRQFSNSRSEMNVSTLELGDSALYLCASSRTGGGANVLTFGAGSRLTVL.